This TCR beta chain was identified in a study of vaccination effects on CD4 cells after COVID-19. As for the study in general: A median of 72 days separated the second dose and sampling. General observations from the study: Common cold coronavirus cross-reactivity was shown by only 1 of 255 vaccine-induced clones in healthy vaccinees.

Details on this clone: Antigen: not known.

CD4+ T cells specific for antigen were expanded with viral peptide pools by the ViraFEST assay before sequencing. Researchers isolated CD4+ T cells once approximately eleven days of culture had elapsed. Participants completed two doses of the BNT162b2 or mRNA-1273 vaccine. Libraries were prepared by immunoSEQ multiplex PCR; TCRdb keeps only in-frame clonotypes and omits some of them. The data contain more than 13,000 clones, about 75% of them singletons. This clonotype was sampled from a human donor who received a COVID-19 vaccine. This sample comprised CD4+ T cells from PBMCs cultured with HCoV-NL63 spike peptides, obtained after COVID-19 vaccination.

The CDR3 nucleotides read TGTGCCAGAAGCTTTTGTTTACAAGCCAAAAACATTCAGTACTTC. Amino acids: CARSFCLQAKNIQYF. The chain is built from TRBV7-5 and TRBJ2-4; TRBD1 is the table's D call, not checked against the DNA. TRBV7-5 is a pseudogene segment. The CDR3 has 15 residues.